Described below is a single T cell receptor (beta chain) sequence and its context. Its matching antigen is unknown. The sample comes from a study of immune evolution from preneoplasia to lung adenocarcinoma. TCRdb's copy holds only in-frame clones and misses some; the assay was immunoSEQ multiplex PCR. Seen here are about 21,000 clones, around three quarters observed once, and the top ten hold 5.5% to 6.5%. Resections took place in Japan or China from about 2013 to 2017. H&E slides confirmed each diagnosis, reviewed by two pathologists independently. This CDR3 is 15 amino acids long. The germline V gene has CDR1 PRHDT and CDR2 FYEKMQ (reference sequence). V lost 2 bases, J lost 3 bases, and 10 bases lay in between. Study conclusions and caveats: T cell clonality was higher in KRAS-mutant than EGFR-mutant or wild-type nodules. Normal lung had highest clonality; later lesions appeared denser, more diverse.

The sequencing input was FFPE invasive lung adenocarcinoma tissue. This sequence originates from a person between 55 and 69 years old with lung adenocarcinoma. The chain carries TRBV13 and TRBJ2-2; D remains ambiguous. The CDR3 reads CASSLKGRDTGELFF. The CDR3 DNA is TGTGCCAGCAGCTTAAAGGGCAGAGACACCGGGGAGCTGTTTTTT. Full variable domain (missing parts from reference TRBV13 and TRBJ2-2): AAGVIQSPRHLIKEKRETATLKCYPIPRHDTVYWYQQGPGQDPQFLISFYEKMQSDKGSIPDRFSAQQFSDYHSELNMSSLELGDSALYFCASSLKGRDTGELFFGEGSRLTVL.